This T cell receptor beta chain comes out of a study of blood T cells in healthy people across ages. The people who gave samples were healthy Caucasians from Russia, aged roughly 6 to 95. The second PCR ran roughly 6 to 11 cycles with a sample-barcoded 5' primer and J-beta primers. TCRdb processed the 5' RACE reads anew with MiXCR; each CDR3 protein has one entry. The sample shows some 1.8 million distinct CDR3 sequences, around 40% of them seen only once. CDR3 length equals 13 residues. V lost 5 bases, J lost 5 bases, and 5 bases stayed unmatched. This receptor was obtained from a human donor in good health. The sequenced sample consisted of blood. V usage is TRBV12-3 or TRBV12-4 and J usage is TRBJ2-5, with TRBD2 matching 7 bases. The CDR3 coding sequence is TGTGCCAGCAGTCGGACTAGTTCCGAGACCCAGTACTTC. Encoded protein: CASSRTSSETQYF.